The rows below give T cell receptor beta chains drawn from one sample of a study of cytomegalovirus exposure and HLA in healthy donors. Assay used: immunoSEQ multiplex PCR; TCRdb lists only in-frame clones, some missing. The sample has approximately 110,000 clones, 94% seen once; the top ten hold less than 1.5%. The sample taken for sequencing was PBMCs. Source of these receptors: a young woman in good health and CMV-seronegative. CDR3s include the opening cysteine and the closing phenylalanine or tryptophan. A D gene is named only where the DNA matches it firmly. For some rows the clone size is stated as once, few or many, or as a class when expanded; others skip it.

NA | TRBJ2-5 | NA | TRBV18 | CASSEQDQETQYF | TGTGCCAGCTCGGAACAGGACCAAGAGACCCAGTACTTC
NA | TRBJ1-6 | TRBD1 | TRBV5-1 | CASSLFQGQGVSPLHF | TGCGCCAGCAGCTTGTTTCAGGGACAGGGTGTTTCACCCCTCCACTTT
NA | TRBJ2-7 | TRBD2 | TRBV30 | CAWSPSGYYEQYF | TGTGCCTGGAGTCCTAGCGGATACTACGAGCAGTACTTC
NA | TRBJ1-4 | NA | TRBV5-1 | CASSLDTRNEKLFF | TGCGCCAGCAGCTTGGACACCCGTAATGAAAAACTGTTTTTT
NA | TRBJ2-7 | TRBD2 | TRBV4-1 | CASSPLTSGSYEQYF | TGCGCCAGCAGCCCCCTGACTAGCGGGAGCTACGAGCAGTACTTC
NA | TRBJ2-2 | TRBD2 | TRBV28 | CASSVSGRAVVGELFF | TGTGCCAGCAGTGTTAGCGGGAGGGCCGTCGTCGGGGAGCTGTTTTTT
NA | TRBJ2-3 | NA | TRBV11-2 | CASSSTRDGNTDTQYF | TGTGCCAGCAGCTCCACGCGGGACGGAAACACAGATACGCAGTATTTT
NA | TRBJ2-5 | NA | TRBV2 | CASSERQGTVSQETQYF | TGTGCCAGCAGTGAACGCCAGGGTACGGTGAGCCAAGAGACCCAGTACTTC
NA | TRBJ1-5 | NA | TRBV6-1 | CASTNQINQPQHF | TGTGCCAGCACCAACCAGATCAATCAGCCCCAGCATTTT
once | TRBJ2-1 | TRBD1 | TRBV9 | CASSVARDRDNEQFF | TGTGCCAGCAGCGTAGCCCGGGACAGGGACAATGAGCAGTTCTTC
NA | TRBJ1-1 | NA | TRBV19 | CASSSGTLTEAFF | TGTGCCAGTAGTTCCGGGACACTTACCGAAGCTTTCTTT
NA | TRBJ2-1 | NA | TRBV14 | CASSQWGGRHNEQFF | TGTGCCAGCAGCCAATGGGGGGGCAGACACAATGAGCAGTTCTTC
NA | TRBJ2-5 | TRBD1 | TRBV5-1 | CASSLEPGTAVGETQYF | TGCGCCAGCAGCTTGGAACCCGGGACAGCCGTCGGGGAGACCCAGTACTTC
NA | TRBJ1-2 | NA | TRBV12-5 | CASGPSRTVRNGYTF | TGTGCTAGTGGTCCCTCTAGGACAGTCCGGAATGGCTACACCTTC
NA | TRBJ2-5 | TRBD2 | TRBV7-3 | CASSLGVRGADETQYF | TGTGCCAGCAGCTTAGGGGTGCGGGGGGCAGATGAGACCCAGTACTTC
once | TRBJ1-4 | TRBD1 | TRBV28 | CASSLGTGGIEKLFF | TGTGCCAGCAGTTTGGGGACAGGGGGAATTGAAAAACTGTTTTTT
NA | TRBJ1-1 | NA | TRBV5-1 | CASSSKPSNTEAFF | TGCGCCAGCAGCTCCAAGCCTTCGAACACTGAAGCTTTCTTT
NA | TRBJ2-1 | NA | TRBV18 | CASLVGERPFNEQFF | TGTGCCAGCCTCGTCGGGGAGCGGCCTTTCAATGAGCAGTTCTTC
NA | TRBJ1-1 | NA | TRBV6-1 | CASIGHPDPEAFF | TGTGCCAGCATAGGACACCCGGACCCTGAAGCTTTCTTT
NA | TRBJ1-6 | NA | TRBV30 | CASGEASYNSPLHF | TGTGCCTCCGGTGAGGCTTCCTATAATTCACCCCTCCACTTT
NA | TRBJ2-3 | NA | TRBV5-4 | CASSLVGSTSTDTQYF | TGTGCCAGCAGCTTAGTAGGGAGTACTAGCACAGATACGCAGTATTTT
NA | TRBJ2-2 | TRBD2 | TRBV4-2 | CASSQEASGRRDTGELFF | TGTGCCAGCAGCCAAGAGGCTAGCGGGAGGCGGGACACCGGGGAGCTGTTTTTT
NA | TRBJ2-4 | NA | TRBV5-1 | CASSLGTGVVVGKNIQYF | TGCGCCAGCAGCTTGGGTACCGGGGTGGTAGTAGGCAAAAACATTCAGTACTTC
NA | TRBJ2-2 | TRBD2 | TRBV5-4 | CASSRDASGSPTELFF | TGTGCCAGCAGCCGGGATGCTAGCGGGTCCCCCACGGAGCTGTTTTTT
NA | TRBJ2-1 | TRBD2 | TRBV19 | CASSRWASGRILFF | TGTGCCAGCTCCCGGTGGGCTAGCGGGAGGATCCTGTTCTTC
NA | TRBJ2-1 | TRBD1 | TRBV5-6 | CASSLEWGGQGDFF | TGTGCCAGCAGCTTGGAGTGGGGGGGACAGGGTGATTTCTTC
NA | TRBJ2-7 | TRBD2 | TRBV5-7 | CASSFRAGGGPVKYEQYF | TGTGCCAGCAGCTTTCGCGCGGGAGGGGGCCCGGTGAAATACGAGCAGTACTTC
NA | TRBJ1-2 | NA | TRBV6-5 | CASRTPGQGKGYTF | TGTGCCAGCAGAACCCCCGGGCAGGGGAAAGGCTACACCTTC
NA | TRBJ2-1 | NA | TRBV30 | CAWRTAGSSYNEQFF | TGTGCCTGGAGGACGGCGGGAAGCTCCTACAATGAGCAGTTCTTC
NA | TRBJ2-2 | TRBD1 | TRBV27 | CASSQWDRTYTGELFF | TGTGCCAGCAGCCAATGGGACAGGACCTACACCGGGGAGCTGTTTTTT
NA | TRBJ2-3 | NA | TRBV11-2 | CASSSQGFDTDTQYF | TGTGCCAGCAGCTCGCAGGGCTTTGACACAGATACGCAGTATTTT
NA | TRBJ1-5 | TRBD1 | TRBV28 | CASSPTGGVDQPQHF | TGTGCCAGCAGCCCGACAGGGGGCGTCGATCAGCCCCAGCATTTT
few | TRBJ2-3 | NA | TRBV4-2 | CASSQDNGGEGTDTQYF | TGTGCCAGCAGCCAAGATAACGGCGGGGAGGGCACAGATACGCAGTATTTT
NA | TRBJ2-1 | NA | TRBV5-1 | CASSLSYRGAIDEQFF | TGCGCCAGCAGCTTGTCATACCGGGGAGCAATCGATGAGCAGTTCTTC
NA | TRBJ2-1 | NA | TRBV11-2 | CASSSGEVSSYNEQFF | TGTGCCAGCAGCTCGGGGGAGGTAAGCTCCTACAATGAGCAGTTCTTC
NA | TRBJ2-1 | TRBD2 | TRBV7-9 | CASSPRTSGGELGQFF | TGTGCCAGCAGCCCACGAACTAGCGGGGGGGAATTGGGGCAGTTCTTC
NA | TRBJ1-4 | NA | TRBV9 | CASSLQASTNEKLFF | TGTGCCAGCAGCCTACAGGCCTCAACTAATGAAAAACTGTTTTTT
NA | TRBJ1-6 | NA | TRBV14 | CASSHRQTNSPLHF | TGTGCCAGCAGCCATCGACAGACTAATTCACCCCTCCACTTT
NA | TRBJ2-2 | TRBD2 | TRBV6-5 | CASSSAGGRGTGELFF | TGTGCCAGCAGTTCAGCGGGGGGGCGGGGCACCGGGGAGCTGTTTTTT
NA | TRBJ1-1 | NA | TRBV7-9 | CASSYTVNTEAFF | TGTGCCAGCAGCTACACAGTGAACACTGAAGCTTTCTTT